These 22 T cell receptor beta chains came from one sample sequenced in a study of cytomegalovirus exposure and HLA in healthy donors. 60 Vbeta and 13 Jbeta primers were used in PCR. TCRdb's copy holds only in-frame clones and misses some; the assay was immunoSEQ multiplex PCR. The sample gives approximately 110,000 clones, 60% to 75% of which show up once; roughly 4.1% is in the top ten. Sequencing used PBMCs. Source of these receptors: a woman aged 45 to 65 in good health and CMV-seropositive.

The V and J genes are TRBV6-6 and TRBJ1-4; D call uncertain. The V end lost 6 bases, the J end lost 3 bases, and 14 bases lay between the germline ends. The CDR3 length is 15 residues. Germline CDR1 MNHNY, CDR2 SVGAGI (reference sequence). In nucleotides, the CDR3 is TGTGCCAGCAGGAACGGGATTGTGGCTAATGAAAAACTGTTTTTT. The encoded protein is CASRNGIVANEKLFF.

The chain recombines TRBV18 with TRBJ1-1; 9 bases fit TRBD1. V shed 6 bases and J 3 bases; nucleotides not matched to a gene: 11. The germline CDR1 and CDR2 sequences are KGHSH and LQKENI. There are 16 residues in the CDR3. CDR3 bases: TGTGCCAGCTCTCCGGGACAGGGAGTGGCGGACACTGAAGCTTTCTTT. Translation gives CASSPGQGVADTEAFF.

This chain links TRBV6-1 with TRBJ2-3, with 8 bases aligning to TRBD2. The CDR3 length is 14 residues. With V trimmed by 6 bases and J by 5 bases, 7 bases remained unmatched. Germline assignment: CDR1 MNHNS and CDR2 SASEGT. CDR3 amino acids: CASRTGGPIDTQYF. The CDR3 DNA is TGTGCCAGCAGGACGGGGGGGCCGATAGATACGCAGTATTTT.

CDR3 nucleotides: TGTGCCAGCAGACCCAGTACTAGTAGGGGCTACACCTTC. It specifies CASRPSTSRGYTF. The chain uses TRBV28 and TRBJ1-2; D not certain. The germline V and J ends were trimmed by 6 bases and 8 bases, with 16 bases remaining between them. Germline CDR1 and CDR2: MDHEN and SYDVKM. There are 13 residues in the CDR3.

This chain links TRBV29-1 with TRBJ1-5; 7 bases agree with TRBD1. The ends lost 6 bases at V and 4 bases at J; junction bases unmatched: 6. The germline V gene encodes CDR1 SQVTM and CDR2 ANQGSEA. The CDR3 covers 13 residues. The CDR3 reads CSVVSGGNQPQHF. CDR3 nucleotides: TGCAGCGTAGTTTCAGGGGGGAATCAGCCCCAGCATTTT.

Concerning this clone itself: Other DNA sequences in the same sample also yield this CDR3. This chain joins TRBV5-1 and TRBJ2-7, with a tentative D call TRBD1 (6 bases). The CDR3 consists of 15 residues. Germline CDR1 reads SGHRS; CDR2 reads YFSETQ. The V end lost 2 bases, the J end lost 3 bases, and 15 bases lay between the germline ends. The DNA of the CDR3 is TGCGCCAGCAGCTTCCAGGGGACGGAAAACTACGAGCAGTACTTC. It codes for CASSFQGTENYEQYF. The full variable domain, completed using reference TRBV5-1 and TRBJ2-7, is KAGVTQTPRYLIKTRGQQVTLSCSPISGHRSVSWYQQTPGQGLQFLFEYFSETQRNKGNFPGRFSGRQFSNSRSEMNVSTLELGDSALYLCASSFQGTENYEQYFGPGTRLTVT.

The V gene is TRBV6-8, the J gene TRBJ2-7, with a tentative D call TRBD2 (6 bases). The CDR3 consists of 15 residues. CDR1 MNHGY and CDR2 SAAAGT come from the germline V gene. The ends were cut back, 6 bases at V and 3 bases at J, with 18 bases in the middle. This CDR3 reads CASSLTGREVYEQYF. DNA for the CDR3: TGTGCCAGCAGCCTCACGGGCAGGGAGGTCTACGAGCAGTACTTC.

V is TRBV7-8 and J is TRBJ2-5; tentative D call: TRBD2 (5 bases). The DNA end lines up better with TRBJ2-7; the J call may be wrong. From germline, CDR1 is SGHVS and CDR2 FQNEAQ. CDR3 size: 15 residues. The CDR3 DNA follows: TGTGCCAGCAGCTTAGTTCAAGGGAGTGACAACGAGCAGTACTTC. As protein: CASSLVQGSDNEQYF.

Here the CDR3 reads CASSFSGTSGGYNEQFF. Here the CDR3 DNA reads TGTGCCAGCAGCTTCTCCGGGACTAGCGGGGGGTACAATGAGCAGTTCTTC. This chain links TRBV7-9 with TRBJ2-1; TRBD2 matches 15 bases. The CDR3 spans 17 residues. Trimming at V came to 3 bases and at J to 4 bases, leaving 4 bases not matched to a gene. Germline V lookup: CDR1 SEHNR, CDR2 FQNEAQ (reference sequence).

The rearrangement uses TRBV2 and TRBJ2-4; the D is unclear. Germline lookup yields CDR1 SNHLY and CDR2 FYNNEI. The V gene lost 9 bases and the J gene lost 0 bases, with 9 bases spanning the gap. The CDR3 runs to 13 residues. The CDR3 sequence: CASIELAKNIQYF. The DNA of the CDR3 is TGTGCCAGTATAGAGTTAGCCAAAAACATTCAGTACTTC.

The J gene is TRBJ2-5, the V gene TRBV11-2, with D possibly being TRBD2 (6 bases). CDR3 length: 15 amino acids. V dropped 0 bases and J dropped 4 bases, with 12 bases sitting between them. Germline CDR1 SGHAT, CDR2 FQNNGV. DNA of the CDR3: TGTGCCAGCAGCTTAGACGGACTACCCGGAGAGACCCAGTACTTC. Protein sequence: CASSLDGLPGETQYF.

The chain recombines TRBV28 with TRBJ2-5; D is possibly TRBD1 (6 bases). CDR1 is MDHEN and CDR2 is SYDVKM in the germline V gene. The CDR3 contains 14 residues. The V and J ends lost 5 bases and 10 bases respectively, with 20 bases between them. CDR3 bases: TGTGCCAGCAGTCCAATCCGGACAGCTAGAGGCCAGTACTTC. This codes for CASSPIRTARGQYF. The variable domain in full, with the rest retrieved from reference TRBV28 and TRBJ2-5, is DVKVTQSSRYLVKRTGEKVFLECVQDMDHENMFWYRQDPGLGLRLIYFSYDVKMKEKGDIPEGYSVSREKKERFSLILESASTNQTSMYLCASSPIRTARGQYFGPGTRLLVL.

The chain employs TRBV2 and TRBJ2-7; D call uncertain. Trimming cost V 2 bases and J 0 bases, with 8 bases left between them. CDR1 SNHLY and CDR2 FYNNEI come from the germline V gene. This CDR3 is 14 amino acids long. The CDR3 bases are TGTGCCAGCAGTGAAATCGAGAGCTCCTACGAGCAGTACTTC. It codes for CASSEIESSYEQYF.

The rearrangement uses TRBV4-2 and TRBJ1-5, with D unclear. Trimming cost V 0 bases and J 6 bases, with 6 bases left between them. Germline V gene sequence: CDR1 LGHNA, CDR2 YNFKEQ. There are 13 residues in the CDR3. The CDR3, as DNA: TGTGCCAGCAGCCAAGACCCACTTCAGCCCCAGCATTTT. Translated, it gives CASSQDPLQPQHF.

V is TRBV5-1 and J is TRBJ2-7; 13 bases line up with TRBD2. Germline CDR1 reads SGHRS; CDR2 reads YFSETQ. V shed 0 bases, J shed 2 bases, and the junction held 11 bases outside the gene matches. This CDR3 contains 19 residues. The CDR3 bases are TGCGCCAGCAGCTTGGGGGGTCCGGGACTAGCGGGGTCACCCTACGAGCAGTACTTC. Amino acid sequence: CASSLGGPGLAGSPYEQYF.

The chain has TRBV5-4 and TRBJ1-2; TRBD1 agrees at 7 bases. The CDR3 runs to 15 residues. V lost 7 bases to trimming and J lost 4 bases; unmatched junction nucleotides: 13. In germline, CDR1 is SGHNT, CDR2 YYREEE (reference sequence). The DNA of the CDR3 is TGTGCCAGCCTGAGGTTAGGGGGCACATTCTATGGCTACACCTTC. Translation gives CASLRLGGTFYGYTF.

The chain couples TRBV5-1 to TRBJ1-2; TRBD1 matches at 8 bases. Germline trimming cut 1 base from V and 8 bases from J; bases unmatched to any gene: 10. Germline V gene data show CDR1 as SGHRS and CDR2 as YFSETQ. The CDR3 extends over 15 amino acids. CDR3 loop: CASSLYPQGERGYTF. The CDR3 bases are TGCGCCAGCAGCTTGTATCCACAGGGGGAAAGAGGCTACACCTTC.

The chain combines TRBV27 with TRBJ1-4, with 8 bases matching TRBD1. The CDR3 is made up of 14 amino acids. The V gene end was trimmed by 3 bases and the J gene end by 8 bases; junction bases not matched to a gene: 5. Germline CDR1 MNHEY, CDR2 SMNVEV (reference sequence). The DNA for the CDR3 is TGTGCCAGCAGTTTTCAGACAGGGGACGAAAAACTGTTTTTT. Translated, it gives CASSFQTGDEKLFF.

The V gene is TRBV7-3, the J gene TRBJ2-1; TRBD2 aligns across 10 bases. The germline V gene encodes CDR1 SGHTA and CDR2 FQGTGA. Unmatched junction bases numbered 3, after V lost 4 bases and J lost 3 bases. This CDR3 is built from 15 residues. Here the CDR3 DNA reads TGTGCCAGCAGCTCACTAGCGGGGCTCTACAATGAGCAGTTCTTC. It codes for CASSSLAGLYNEQFF.

This clone was recorded once. The chain combines TRBV6-5 with TRBJ1-1; no reliable D call. Between the trimmed V and J ends, which lost 0 bases and 2 bases, there was a span of 10 bases. The germline gives CDR1 MNHEY, CDR2 SVGAGI. The CDR3 runs to 15 residues. In DNA, the CDR3 is TGTGCCAGCAGTTACTCGGGCTCCAGTAACACTGAAGCTTTCTTT. Its translation: CASSYSGSSNTEAFF.

The V call is TRBV30, the J call TRBJ1-2, with D hard to call. The V gene's germline CDR1 is GTSNPN and CDR2 SVGIG (reference sequence). V shed 2 bases and J shed 0 bases, with 7 bases lying between them. This CDR3 is built from 13 residues. The CDR3 spells CAWSRDSNYGYTF. CDR3 nucleotide sequence: TGTGCCTGGAGTAGAGATTCTAACTATGGCTACACCTTC.

The chain is built from TRBV6-5 and TRBJ1-5, with TRBD1 matching over 8 bases. J lost 1 base, V lost 6 bases, and 5 bases had no gene match. The germline V gene encodes CDR1 MNHEY and CDR2 SVGAGI. There are 15 residues in the CDR3. Here the CDR3 DNA reads TGTGCCAGCAGGATACAGGGGGGAAGCAATCAGCCCCAGCATTTT. This encodes CASRIQGGSNQPQHF.